This T cell receptor beta chain was observed in a study of blood T cell repertoires in COVID-19. Study-level information: Specimens from acute and convalescent COVID-19 originated in the United States, Italy and Spain. In each case, the material was cDNA or gDNA derived from T cells, B-cell-depleted T cells, or PBMCs.

V lost 3 bases and J lost 0, with 8 bases in between. The CDR3 consists of 14 residues. Looked up from germline, CDR1 is MNHEY and CDR2 is SVGEGT. Produced via immunoSEQ multiplex PCR; TCRdb's table is partial and in-frame only. The data show roughly 77,000 clones, with 60% to 80% seen just once and about 10% held by the top ten. The TCR comes from a human donor in a cohort sampled during active COVID-19. V is TRBV6-2 or TRBV6-3 and J is TRBJ1-2; D remains ambiguous. Sequenced sample: peripheral blood. CDR3 nucleotide sequence: TGTGCCAGCAGTTATCCGGGGACTAACTATGGCTACACCTTC. Residues: CASSYPGTNYGYTF.